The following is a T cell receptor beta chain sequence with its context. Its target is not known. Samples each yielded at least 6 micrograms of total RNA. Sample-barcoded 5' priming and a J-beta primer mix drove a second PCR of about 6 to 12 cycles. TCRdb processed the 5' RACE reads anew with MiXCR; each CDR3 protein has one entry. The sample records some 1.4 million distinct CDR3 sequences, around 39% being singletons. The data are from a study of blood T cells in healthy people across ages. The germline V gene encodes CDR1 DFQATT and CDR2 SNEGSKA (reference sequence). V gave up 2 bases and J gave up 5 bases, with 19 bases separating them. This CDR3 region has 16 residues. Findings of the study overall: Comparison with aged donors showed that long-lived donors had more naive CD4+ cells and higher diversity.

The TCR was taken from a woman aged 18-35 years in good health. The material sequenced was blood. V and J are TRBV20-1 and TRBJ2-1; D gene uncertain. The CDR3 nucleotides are TGCAGTGCTAGATTAATTGCGGCTACGGTAGACAATGAGCAGTTCTTC. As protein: CSARLIAATVDNEQFF.